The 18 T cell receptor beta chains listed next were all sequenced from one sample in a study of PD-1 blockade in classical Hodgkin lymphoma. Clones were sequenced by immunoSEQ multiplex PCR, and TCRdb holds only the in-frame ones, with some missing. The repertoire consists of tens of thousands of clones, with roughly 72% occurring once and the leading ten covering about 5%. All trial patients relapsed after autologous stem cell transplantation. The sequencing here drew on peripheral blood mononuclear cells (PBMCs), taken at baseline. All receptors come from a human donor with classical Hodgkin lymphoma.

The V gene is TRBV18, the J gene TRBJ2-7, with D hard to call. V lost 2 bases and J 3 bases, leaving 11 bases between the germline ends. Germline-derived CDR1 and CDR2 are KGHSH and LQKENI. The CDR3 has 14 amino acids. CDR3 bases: TGTGCCAGCTCACCAGGCCCCTTCTACTACGAGCAGTACTTC. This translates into CASSPGPFYYEQYF.

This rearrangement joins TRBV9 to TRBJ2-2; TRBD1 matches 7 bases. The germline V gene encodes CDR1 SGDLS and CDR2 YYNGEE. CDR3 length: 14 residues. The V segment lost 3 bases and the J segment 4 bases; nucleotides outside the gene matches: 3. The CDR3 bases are TGTGCCAGCAGCGCGGGACAGTCCACCGGGGAGCTGTTTTTT. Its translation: CASSAGQSTGELFF.

CDR3 sequence reads: CASSLEWTGLYGYTF. CDR3 bases: TGTGCCAGCAGCTTAGAATGGACAGGGCTCTATGGCTACACCTTC. V usage is TRBV7-9 and J usage is TRBJ1-2; 8 bases fit TRBD1. The CDR3 contains 15 residues. V lost 1 base, J lost 4 bases, and 5 bases stayed unmatched. The germline V gene has CDR1 SEHNR and CDR2 FQNEAQ (reference sequence). The full variable domain, its missing parts supplied by reference TRBV7-9 and TRBJ1-2, is DTGVSQNPRHKITKRGQNVTFRCDPISEHNRLYWYRQTLGQGPEFLTYFQNEAQLEKSRLLSDRFSAERPKGSFSTLEIQRTEQGDSAMYLCASSLEWTGLYGYTFGSGTRLTVV.

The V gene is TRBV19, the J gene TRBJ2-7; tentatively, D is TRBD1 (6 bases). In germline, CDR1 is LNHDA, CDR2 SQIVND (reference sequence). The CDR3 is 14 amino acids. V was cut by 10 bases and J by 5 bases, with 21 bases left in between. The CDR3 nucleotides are TGTGCCACTCAGCCGGGACAAGAATTCCACGAGCAGTACTTC. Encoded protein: CATQPGQEFHEQYF.

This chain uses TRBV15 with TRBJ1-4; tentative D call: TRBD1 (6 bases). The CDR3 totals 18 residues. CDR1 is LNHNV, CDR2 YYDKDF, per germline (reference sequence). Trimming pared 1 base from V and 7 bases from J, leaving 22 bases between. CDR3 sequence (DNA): TGTGCCACCAGCAGAGGAGGGGGGCAGGGTCGATTCGGTGAAAAACTGTTTTTT. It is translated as CATSRGGGQGRFGEKLFF. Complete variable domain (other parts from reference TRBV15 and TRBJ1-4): DAMVIQNPRYQVTQFGKPVTLSCSQTLNHNVMYWYQQKSSQAPKLLFHYYDKDFNNEADTPDNFQSRRPNTSFCFLDIRSPGLGDTAMYLCATSRGGGQGRFGEKLFFGSGTQLSVL.

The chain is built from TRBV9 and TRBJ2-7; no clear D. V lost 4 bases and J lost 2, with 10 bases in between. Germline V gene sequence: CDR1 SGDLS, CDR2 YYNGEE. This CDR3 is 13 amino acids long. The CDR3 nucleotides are TGTGCCAGCAGCTCAGGCCTAACCTACGAGCAGTACTTC. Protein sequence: CASSSGLTYEQYF.

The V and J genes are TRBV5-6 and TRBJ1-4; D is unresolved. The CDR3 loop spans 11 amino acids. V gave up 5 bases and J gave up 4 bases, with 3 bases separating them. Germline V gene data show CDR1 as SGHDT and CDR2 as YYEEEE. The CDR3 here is CASSLNEKLFF. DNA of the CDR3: TGTGCCAGCAGTCTTAATGAAAAACTGTTTTTT.

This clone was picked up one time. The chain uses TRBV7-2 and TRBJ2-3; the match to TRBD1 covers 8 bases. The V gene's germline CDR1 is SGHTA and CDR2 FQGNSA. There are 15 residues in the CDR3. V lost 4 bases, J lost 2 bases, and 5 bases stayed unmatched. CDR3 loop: CASSWTGQHTDTQYF. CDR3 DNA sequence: TGTGCCAGCAGCTGGACAGGGCAACACACAGATACGCAGTATTTT.

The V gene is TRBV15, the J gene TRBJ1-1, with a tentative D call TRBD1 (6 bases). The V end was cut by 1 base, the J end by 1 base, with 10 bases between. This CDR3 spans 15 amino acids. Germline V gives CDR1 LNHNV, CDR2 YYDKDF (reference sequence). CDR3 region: CATSRVGQQNTEAFF. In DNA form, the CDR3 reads TGTGCCACCAGCAGAGTCGGACAGCAGAACACTGAAGCTTTCTTT.

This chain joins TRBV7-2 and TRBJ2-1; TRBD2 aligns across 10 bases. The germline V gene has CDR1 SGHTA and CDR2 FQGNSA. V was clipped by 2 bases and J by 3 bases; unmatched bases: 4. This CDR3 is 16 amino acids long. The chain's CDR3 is CASSLTRTSGYNEQFF. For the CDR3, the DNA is TGTGCCAGCAGCTTAACACGGACTAGCGGCTACAATGAGCAGTTCTTC. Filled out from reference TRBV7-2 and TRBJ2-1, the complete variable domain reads GAGVSQSPSNKVTEKGKDVELRCDPISGHTALYWYRQSLGQGLEFLIYFQGNSAPDKSGLPSDRFSAERTGGSVSTLTIQRTQQEDSAVYLCASSLTRTSGYNEQFFGPGTRLTVL.

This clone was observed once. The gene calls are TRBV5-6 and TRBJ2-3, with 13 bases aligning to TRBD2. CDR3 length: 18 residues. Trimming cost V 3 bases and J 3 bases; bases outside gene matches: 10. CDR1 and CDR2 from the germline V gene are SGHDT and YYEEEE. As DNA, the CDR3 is TGTGCCAGCAGCTGGCGTACTGGACTAGCGGGGGAGACAGATACGCAGTATTTT. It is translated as CASSWRTGLAGETDTQYF.

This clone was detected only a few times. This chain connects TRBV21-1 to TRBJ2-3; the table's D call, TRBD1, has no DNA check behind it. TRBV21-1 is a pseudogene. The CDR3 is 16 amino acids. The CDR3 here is CASSKETGGPTDTQYF. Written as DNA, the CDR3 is TGTGCCAGCAGCAAAGAGACAGGGGGGCCCACAGATACGCAGTATTTT.

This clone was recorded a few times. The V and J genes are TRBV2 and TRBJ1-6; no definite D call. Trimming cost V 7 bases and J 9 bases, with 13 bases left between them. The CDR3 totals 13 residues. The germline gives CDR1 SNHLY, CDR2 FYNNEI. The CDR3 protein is CASTLWEGSPLHF. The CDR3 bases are TGTGCCAGCACCTTATGGGAGGGTTCACCCCTCCACTTT. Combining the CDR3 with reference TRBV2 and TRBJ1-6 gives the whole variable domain EPEVTQTPSHQVTQMGQEVILRCVPISNHLYFYWYRQILGQKVEFLVSFYNNEISEKSEIFDDQFSVERPDGSNFTLKIRSTKLEDSAMYFCASTLWEGSPLHFGNGTRLTVT.

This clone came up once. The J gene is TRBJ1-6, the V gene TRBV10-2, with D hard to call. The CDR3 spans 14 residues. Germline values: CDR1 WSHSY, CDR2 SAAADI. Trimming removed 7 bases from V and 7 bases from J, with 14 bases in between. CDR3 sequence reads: CASKGRGSNSPLHF. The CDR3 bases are TGCGCCAGCAAGGGTCGGGGTTCAAATTCACCCCTCCACTTT.

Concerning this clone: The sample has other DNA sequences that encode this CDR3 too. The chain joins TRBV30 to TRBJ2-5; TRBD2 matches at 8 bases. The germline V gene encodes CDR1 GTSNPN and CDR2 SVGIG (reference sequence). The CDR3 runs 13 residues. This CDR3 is CVGPSGSQETQYF. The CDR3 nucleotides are TGTGTAGGCCCTAGCGGGTCCCAAGAGACCCAGTACTTC. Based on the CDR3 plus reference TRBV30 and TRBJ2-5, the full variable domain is SQTIHQWPATLVQPVGSPLSLECTVEGTSNPNLYWYRQAAGRGLQLLFYSVGIGQISSEVPQNLSASRPQDRQFILSSKKLLLSDSGFYLCVGPSGSQETQYFGPGTRLLVL.

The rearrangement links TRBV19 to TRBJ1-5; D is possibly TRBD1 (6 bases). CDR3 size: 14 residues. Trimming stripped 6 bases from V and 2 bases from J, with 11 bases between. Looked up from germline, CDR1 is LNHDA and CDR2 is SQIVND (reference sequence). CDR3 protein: CASSRGFRNQPQHF. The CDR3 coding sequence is TGTGCCAGTAGCAGGGGTTTTCGCAATCAGCCCCAGCATTTT.

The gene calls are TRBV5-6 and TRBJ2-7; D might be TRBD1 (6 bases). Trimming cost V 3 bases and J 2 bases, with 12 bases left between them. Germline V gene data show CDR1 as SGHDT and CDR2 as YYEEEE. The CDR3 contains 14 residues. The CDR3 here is CASSSPGHTYEQYF. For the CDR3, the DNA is TGTGCCAGCAGCTCCCCGGGACACACCTACGAGCAGTACTTC.

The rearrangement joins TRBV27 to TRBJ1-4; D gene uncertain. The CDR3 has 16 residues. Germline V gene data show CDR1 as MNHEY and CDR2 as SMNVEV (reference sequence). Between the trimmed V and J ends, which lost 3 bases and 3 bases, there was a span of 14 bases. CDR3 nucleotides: TGTGCCAGCAGTTTCCCTTGGACTCAATCTAATGAAAAACTGTTTTTT. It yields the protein CASSFPWTQSNEKLFF. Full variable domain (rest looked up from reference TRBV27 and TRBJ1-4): EAQVTQNPRYLITVTGKKLTVTCSQNMNHEYMSWYRQDPGLGLRQIYYSMNVEVTDKGDVPEGYKVSRKEKRNFPLILESPSPNQTSLYFCASSFPWTQSNEKLFFGSGTQLSVL.